The rows below give T cell receptor beta chains drawn from one sample of a study of monozygotic twins with cystic fibrosis. The protocol was immunoSEQ multiplex PCR, while the TCRdb copy is restricted to in-frame clones and leaves out a portion. The sample consists of 30,000 or so clones, around 96% of them appearing once. The sample consisted of blood. The receptors originated from a girl aged 2 to 10 with cystic fibrosis. Both conserved end residues are part of each CDR3. A D gene is named only where the DNA matches it firmly. Not all rows give a size; the values are once, few, many and, for expanded clones, a class.

V	size	D	J	DNA	CDR3
TRBV6-5	NA	TRBD2	TRBJ2-2	TGTGCCAGCAGAATTAGCGGGGCCGGGGAGCTGTTTTTT	CASRISGAGELFF
TRBV5-6	NA	NA	TRBJ2-1	TGTGCCAGCAGCCCCAGCGGCAAGCCTTACAATGAGCAGTTCTTC	CASSPSGKPYNEQFF
TRBV19	NA	NA	TRBJ2-5	TGTGCCAGTAGTACGGGAGAGACCCAGTACTTC	CASSTGETQYF
TRBV5-1	few	NA	TRBJ1-1	TGCGCCAGCAGCCTCAAAGTTGGGGAATTAGGTGAAGCTTTCTTT	CASSLKVGELGEAFF
TRBV7-6	NA	TRBD2	TRBJ2-1	TGTGCCAGCAGCTCGACTAGCGGGGAATACAATGAGCAGTTCTTC	CASSSTSGEYNEQFF
TRBV19	NA	TRBD1	TRBJ1-3	TGTGCCAGTAGTCTGGGACAGCTTCTTTCTTCTGGAAACACCATATATTTT	CASSLGQLLSSGNTIYF
TRBV30	NA	NA	TRBJ2-6	TGTGCCTGGAGGGCCCGTGGGCGGGTATCCTCTGGGGCCAACGTCCTGACTTTC	CAWRARGRVSSGANVLTF
TRBV2	NA	NA	TRBJ1-1	TGTGCCAGCAGTGAACGGGACACTGAAGCTTTCTTT	CASSERDTEAFF
TRBV6-5	once	NA	TRBJ2-2	TGTGCCAGCAGTTACGGGCCAAACACCGGGGAGCTGTTTTTT	CASSYGPNTGELFF
TRBV7-9	NA	TRBD2	TRBJ2-1	TGTGCCAGCAGGACCCGGGAGGGCAGGGGCGCCTCCAATGAGCAGTTCTTC	CASRTREGRGASNEQFF
TRBV7-6	NA	NA	TRBJ1-1	TGTGCCAGCAGCGGATCCCAGGGGCCTGGGACTGAAGCTTTCTTT	CASSGSQGPGTEAFF
TRBV5-1	NA	TRBD1	TRBJ1-2	TGCGCCAGCAGCGACAGGGGGAACTATGGCTACACCTTC	CASSDRGNYGYTF
TRBV18	NA	TRBD2	TRBJ2-2	TGTGCCAGCTCACCACCGGGACTAGCGGGAGCGGGAACCGGGGAGCTGTTTTTT	CASSPPGLAGAGTGELFF
TRBV7-2	NA	NA	TRBJ1-2	TGTGCCAGCAGCTTATACCGGGACACTGACTATGGCTACACCTTC	CASSLYRDTDYGYTF
TRBV9	NA	NA	TRBJ2-1	TGTGCCAGCAGCGTAGGGGCCGGGACCTCCTACAATGAGCAGTTCTTC	CASSVGAGTSYNEQFF
TRBV29-1	NA	NA	TRBJ1-2	TGCAGCGTTGAGCAGGGGATCTATGGCTACACCTTC	CSVEQGIYGYTF
TRBV20-1	NA	NA	TRBJ1-1	TGCAGCTTTGGGGACACTGAAGCTTTCTTT	CSFGDTEAFF
TRBV18	NA	NA	TRBJ2-7	TGTGCCAGCTCACCGGGCGGAGGCTACGAGCAGTACTTC	CASSPGGGYEQYF
TRBV10-3	NA	TRBD1	TRBJ1-3	TGTGCCATCAGTGACCGCCGGACAGGGGAATCTGGAAACACCATATATTTT	CAISDRRTGESGNTIYF
TRBV19	NA	NA	TRBJ2-5	TGTGCCAGTAGCACTCAAGGCAGTGGGACCCAGTACTTC	CASSTQGSGTQYF
TRBV29-1	NA	TRBD2	TRBJ2-7	TGCAGCGTTGATGGCGGGAGCCCCTCCTACGAGCAGTACTTC	CSVDGGSPSYEQYF
TRBV4-1	NA	NA	TRBJ2-5	TGCGCCAGCAGCCCCCTGTTCGGGAGAGACCAAGAGACCCAGTACTTC	CASSPLFGRDQETQYF
TRBV5-1	few	TRBD1	TRBJ1-6	TGCGCCAGCAGTTTTGGACAGGGTAATTCACCCCTCCACTTT	CASSFGQGNSPLHF
TRBV28	NA	TRBD2	TRBJ2-2	TGTGCCAGCATTTCAACTAGCGGGAGATTTGTGGACACCGGGGAGCTGTTTTTT	CASISTSGRFVDTGELFF
TRBV4-1	NA	TRBD1	TRBJ1-1	TGCGCCAGCAGCCAGGTGGACAGGGGCTTATCGAACACTGAAGCTTTCTTT	CASSQVDRGLSNTEAFF
TRBV25-1	NA	NA	TRBJ1-2	TGTGCCAGCAGTTCCCACAGGGCGGAGAGTGGCTATGGCTACACCTTC	CASSSHRAESGYGYTF
TRBV27	NA	TRBD2	TRBJ2-7	TGTGCCAGCAGTTTTAGTAACGGACTAGCGGGAGACGAGCAGTACTTC	CASSFSNGLAGDEQYF
TRBV28	NA	TRBD1	TRBJ1-6	TGTGCCAGCAGTCCTCCGGGACAGAGCGTAGTAGTTAATTCACCCCTCCACTTT	CASSPPGQSVVVNSPLHF
TRBV19	NA	TRBD2	TRBJ2-1	TGTGCCAGTAGTATCCCGTCGGGACTAGCGGGCGATGAGCAGTTCTTC	CASSIPSGLAGDEQFF
TRBV2	once	NA	TRBJ2-2	TGTGCCAGCAGTGTGACAGCTTTGGCCGGGGAGCTGTTTTTT	CASSVTALAGELFF
TRBV29-1	NA	NA	TRBJ1-1	TGCAGCGTTGAACCCCGGTTAAATAGGACTGAAGCTTTCTTT	CSVEPRLNRTEAFF
TRBV15	NA	NA	TRBJ1-2	TGTGCCACCAGCAGAGATCCAGGCTGGGGCTATGGCTACACCTTC	CATSRDPGWGYGYTF
TRBV14	once	NA	TRBJ2-1	TGTGCCAGCAGCCAAGTTGGAGGGGGCTCCTACAATGAGCAGTTCTTC	CASSQVGGGSYNEQFF
TRBV30	NA	NA	TRBJ1-1	TGTGCCTGGAGGAACAGGGTGAGGGGTGAAGCTTTCTTT	CAWRNRVRGEAFF
TRBV5-1	NA	TRBD2	TRBJ2-3	TGCGCCAGCAGCTTGGAGGCGCGGGAGGAGGCAGATACGCAGTATTTT	CASSLEAREEADTQYF
TRBV9	NA	NA	TRBJ1-1	TGTGCCAGCAGCGTAGGGGCAGGGAACACTGAAGCTTTCTTT	CASSVGAGNTEAFF
TRBV6-5	once	TRBD2	TRBJ2-1	TGTGCCAGCAGTTTTCTAGCGGGTTTAGGTGAGCAGTTCTTC	CASSFLAGLGEQFF
TRBV30	NA	NA	TRBJ2-7	TGTGCCTGCTCGGAAGGTTTCCACGAGCAGTACTTC	CACSEGFHEQYF
TRBV6-4	NA	NA	TRBJ1-6	TGTGCCAGCAGTGCAGACGGAGGTTCACCCCTCCACTTT	CASSADGGSPLHF
TRBV6-5	NA	TRBD2	TRBJ2-7	TGTGCCAGCAGTTGGACTAGCGGGCGGGAGCAGTACTTC	CASSWTSGREQYF
TRBV29-1	NA	NA	TRBJ1-1	TGCAGCGTTGCGTCCAAGGGCCACACTGAAGCTTTCTTT	CSVASKGHTEAFF
TRBV6-5	NA	NA	TRBJ1-3	TGTGCCAGCAAGCAGGGAGATCCCGGAAACACCATATATTTT	CASKQGDPGNTIYF
TRBV27	NA	NA	TRBJ2-3	TGTGCCAGCAGTTTTAAAGCGGATACGCAGTATTTT	CASSFKADTQYF
TRBV18	NA	NA	TRBJ1-5	TGTGCCAGCTCACCAAGTAATATCGGCGGTGCTTATCAGCCCCAGCATTTT	CASSPSNIGGAYQPQHF
TRBV5-1	NA	TRBD1	TRBJ2-7	TGCGCCAGCAGACAGCCGGGACAGGACACGAACGAGCAGTACTTC	CASRQPGQDTNEQYF
TRBV30	NA	NA	TRBJ2-3	TGTGCCTGGAGTGCTGCGGTAGGCACAGATACGCAGTATTTT	CAWSAAVGTDTQYF
TRBV10-3	NA	NA	TRBJ2-1	TGTGCCATCAGTGGGACAGGACTAGGGAGCTCCTACAATGAGCAGTTCTTC	CAISGTGLGSSYNEQFF
TRBV15	NA	NA	TRBJ2-3	TGTGCCACCAGCAGAGGCTTGCGGAGAAACACAGATACGCAGTATTTT	CATSRGLRRNTDTQYF